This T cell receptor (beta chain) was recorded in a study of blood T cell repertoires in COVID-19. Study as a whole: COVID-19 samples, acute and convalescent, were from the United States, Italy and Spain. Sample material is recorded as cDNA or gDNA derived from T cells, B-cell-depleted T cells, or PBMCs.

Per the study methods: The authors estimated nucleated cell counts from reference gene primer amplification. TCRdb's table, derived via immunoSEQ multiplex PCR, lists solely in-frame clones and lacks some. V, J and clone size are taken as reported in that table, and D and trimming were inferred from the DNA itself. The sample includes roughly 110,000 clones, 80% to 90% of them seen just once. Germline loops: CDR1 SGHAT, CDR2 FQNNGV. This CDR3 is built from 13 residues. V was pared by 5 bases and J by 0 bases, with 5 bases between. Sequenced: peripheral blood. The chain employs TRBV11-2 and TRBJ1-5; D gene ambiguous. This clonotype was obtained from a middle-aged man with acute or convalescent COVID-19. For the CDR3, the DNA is TGTGCCAGCAGCCTTAATAGCAATCAGCCCCAGCATTTT. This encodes CASSLNSNQPQHF. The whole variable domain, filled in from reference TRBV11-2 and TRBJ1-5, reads EAGVAQSPRYKIIEKRQSVAFWCNPISGHATLYWYQQILGQGPKLLIQFQNNGVVDDSQLPKDRFSAERLKGVDSTLKIQPAKLEDSAVYLCASSLNSNQPQHFGDGTRLSIL.